This paragraph reports one T cell receptor beta chain. What antigen it recognizes has not been identified. Per-nucleotide qualities are absent, and no much larger clonotype sits a single base away. This entry comes from a study of OX40 agonist ivuxolimab in advanced cancers. General notes on the study: Ivuxolimab was a fully human IgG2 agonistic monoclonal antibody targeting the costimulatory receptor OX40 (CD134). Peripheral TCRbeta sequencing was intended to test whether TCR sequence diversity was altered and clonal T-cell expansion was caused by ivuxolimab. Of the approximately 54 patients in dose escalation, about 20 had hepatocellular carcinoma, some 15 had melanoma, 9 had renal cell carcinoma and 9 had head and neck cancer. In the dose-escalation cohort, over 65% of patients were male, and the mean age was approximately 55 years, with a range of roughly 20 to 80. Three dose-escalation patients achieved partial responses, one with hepatocellular carcinoma and two with cutaneous melanoma. Prior anti-PD-1, anti-PD-L1 or anti-CTLA-4 therapy was permitted, and checkpoint inhibitors had been received by about 36% of dose-escalation patients. The paper reports the monotherapy dose-escalation portion (N of about 47 patients) of the phase I ivuxolimab trial. Intravenous ivuxolimab was administered to patients every 2 weeks at six dose levels: 0.01, 0.1, 0.3, 1.5, 3 and 10 mg/kg.

To sequence the TCRbeta CDR3 region, genomic DNA was isolated from the sorted cells. The immunoSEQ Assay was used for sequencing of TCRbeta CDR3 regions. TCRdb limited this immuneACCESS table to in-frame rearrangements with V and J called. A share of clones is missing; checked studies link under half to unresolved V genes, and the rest is unexplained. In this sample the table shows approximately 33,000 clones, 90% of which occur a single time. The ten largest clones add up to less than 30% of the sample. Patients with autoimmune disease history or receiving systemic immunosuppression were excluded from the trial. In every dose cohort, peripheral blood was drawn for TCR sequencing at baseline, cycle 4 day 1, and cycle 7 day 1. The samples were taken from a phase I, first-in-human, multicenter, open-label dose-escalation trial of ivuxolimab. Adults with locally advanced or metastatic head and neck squamous cell, hepatocellular, melanoma or renal cell carcinoma were enrolled in the trial. Before TCR sequencing, CD4+ T cells and CD8+ T cells were sorted from peripheral blood as separate populations.

Findings and caveats that apply to the study as a whole: The antigen specificity of the peripheral T cells that underwent clonal expansion was not determined. In the 0.1-3.0 mg/kg groups, partial responders had among the lowest normalized peripheral clonal expansion, particularly in CD8+ T cells. After ivuxolimab, expanded clones were on average more numerous among CD8+ T cells than among CD4+ T cells. At doses of 0.1 to 3.0 mg/kg, clonal expansion of both CD4+ and CD8+ T cells in blood was seen between baseline and week 6. Low levels of normalized T-cell clonal expansion were also shown by some nonresponding patients.

The clonotype was recovered from an adult with an advanced solid tumor such as melanoma, head and neck, liver or kidney cancer. Source: CD4+ or CD8+ T cells sorted from blood, taken in a trial of the OX40 agonist ivuxolimab.

The CDR3 region has the sequence CASRDSGRGRDEQFF. The nucleotides are TGTGCCAGCAGGGATAGCGGGAGAGGGCGCGATGAGCAGTTCTTC. This receptor chain uses TRBV7-9 and TRBJ2-1; 9 of the junction bases match TRBD2. Counted from cysteine to phenylalanine, this CDR3 has 15 amino acids. CDR3 DNA is the only sequence kept; it has 45 bases, read in frame from the first base. Clipping removes 6 bases from V and 8 bases from J, with 11 as the unmatched junction base count. CDR1 and CDR2 were assigned from the germline V gene (reference sequence) as SEHNR and FQNEAQ.